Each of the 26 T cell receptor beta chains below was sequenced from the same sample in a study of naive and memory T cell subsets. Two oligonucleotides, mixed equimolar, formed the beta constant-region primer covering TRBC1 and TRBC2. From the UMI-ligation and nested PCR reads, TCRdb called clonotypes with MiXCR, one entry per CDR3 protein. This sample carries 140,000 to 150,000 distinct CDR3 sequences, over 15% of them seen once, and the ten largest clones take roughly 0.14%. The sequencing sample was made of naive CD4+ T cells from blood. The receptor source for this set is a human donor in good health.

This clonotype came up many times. CDR3 sequence reads: CASSRPLGNEQFF. The CDR3 nucleotides read TGTGCCAGCAGCCGGCCCCTAGGGAATGAGCAGTTCTTC. V is TRBV27 and J is TRBJ2-1; D is unresolved. Germline assignment: CDR1 MNHEY and CDR2 SMNVEV (reference sequence). The CDR3 length is 13 residues. The ends were cut back, 6 bases at V and 7 bases at J, with 13 bases in the middle.

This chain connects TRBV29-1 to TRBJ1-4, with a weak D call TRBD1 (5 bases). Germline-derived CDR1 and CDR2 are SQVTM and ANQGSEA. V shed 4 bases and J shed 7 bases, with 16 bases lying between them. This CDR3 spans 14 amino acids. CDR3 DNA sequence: TGCAGCGTTGGAGGTACGCAGGGCGGTGAAAAACTGTTTTTT. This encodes CSVGGTQGGEKLFF.

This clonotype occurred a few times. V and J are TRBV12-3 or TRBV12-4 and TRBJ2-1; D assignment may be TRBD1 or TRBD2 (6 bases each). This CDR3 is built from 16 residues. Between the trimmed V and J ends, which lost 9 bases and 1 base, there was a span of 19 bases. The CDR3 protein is CASTTLGGASYNEQFF. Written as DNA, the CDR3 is TGTGCCAGTACTACTCTGGGGGGCGCTTCCTACAATGAGCAGTTCTTC.

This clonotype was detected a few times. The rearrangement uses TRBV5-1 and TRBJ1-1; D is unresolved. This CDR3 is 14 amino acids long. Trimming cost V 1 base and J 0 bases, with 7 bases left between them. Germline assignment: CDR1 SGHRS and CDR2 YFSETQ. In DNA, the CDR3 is TGCGCCAGCAGCTTGAGTGTGATGAACACTGAAGCTTTCTTT. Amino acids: CASSLSVMNTEAFF.

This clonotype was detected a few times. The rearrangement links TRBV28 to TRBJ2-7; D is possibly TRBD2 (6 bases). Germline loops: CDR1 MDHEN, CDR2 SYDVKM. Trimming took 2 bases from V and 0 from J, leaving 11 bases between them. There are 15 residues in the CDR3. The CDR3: CASSLGSGISYEQYF. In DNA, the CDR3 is TGTGCCAGCAGTTTAGGTAGCGGAATCTCCTACGAGCAGTACTTC.

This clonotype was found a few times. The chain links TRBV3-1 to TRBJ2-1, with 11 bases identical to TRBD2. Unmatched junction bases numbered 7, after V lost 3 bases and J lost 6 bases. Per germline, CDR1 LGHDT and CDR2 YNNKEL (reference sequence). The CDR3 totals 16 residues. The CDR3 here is CASSHVAGGPSNEQFF. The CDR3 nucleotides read TGTGCCAGCAGCCATGTAGCGGGAGGGCCGAGCAATGAGCAGTTCTTC.

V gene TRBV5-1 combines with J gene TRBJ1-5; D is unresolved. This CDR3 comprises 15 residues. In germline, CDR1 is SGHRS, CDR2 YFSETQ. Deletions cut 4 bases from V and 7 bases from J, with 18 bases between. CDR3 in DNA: TGCGCCAGCAGCCCTGGTGCTAATGGAGGGCAGCCCCAGCATTTT. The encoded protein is CASSPGANGGQPQHF.

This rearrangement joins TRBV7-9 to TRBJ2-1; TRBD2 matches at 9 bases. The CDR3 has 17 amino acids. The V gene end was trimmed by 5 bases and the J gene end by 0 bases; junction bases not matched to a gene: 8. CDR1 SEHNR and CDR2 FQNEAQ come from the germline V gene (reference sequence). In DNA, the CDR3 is TGTGCCAGCAGCAGTGGGGGTAGCGGGAGCTCCTACAATGAGCAGTTCTTC. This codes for CASSSGGSGSSYNEQFF.

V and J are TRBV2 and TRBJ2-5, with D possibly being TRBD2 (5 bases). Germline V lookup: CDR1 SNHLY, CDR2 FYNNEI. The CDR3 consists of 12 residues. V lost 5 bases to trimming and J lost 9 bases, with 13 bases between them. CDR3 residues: CASSSLGGAQYF. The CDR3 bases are TGTGCCAGCAGTTCGCTTGGAGGTGCCCAGTACTTC.

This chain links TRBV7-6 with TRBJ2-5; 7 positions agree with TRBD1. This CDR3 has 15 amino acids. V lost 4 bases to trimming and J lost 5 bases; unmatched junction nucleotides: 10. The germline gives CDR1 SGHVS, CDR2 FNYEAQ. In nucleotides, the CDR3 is TGTGCCAGCAGCTCCCCGGGTGAGGGGGCGGAGACCCAGTACTTC. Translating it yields CASSSPGEGAETQYF. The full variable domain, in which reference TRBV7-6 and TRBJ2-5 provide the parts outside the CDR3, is GAGVSQSPRYKVTKRGQDVALRCDPISGHVSLYWYRQALGQGPEFLTYFNYEAQQDKSGLPNDRFSAERPEGSISTLTIQRTEQRDSAMYRCASSSPGEGAETQYFGPGTRLLVL.

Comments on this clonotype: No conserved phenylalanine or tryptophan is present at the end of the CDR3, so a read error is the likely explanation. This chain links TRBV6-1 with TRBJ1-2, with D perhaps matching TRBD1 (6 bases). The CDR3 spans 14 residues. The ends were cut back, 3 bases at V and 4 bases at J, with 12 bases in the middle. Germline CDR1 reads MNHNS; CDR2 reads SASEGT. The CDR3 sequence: CASSDGGPGYGYTL. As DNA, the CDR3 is TGTGCCAGCAGTGACGGGGGCCCCGGCTATGGCTACACCCTC.

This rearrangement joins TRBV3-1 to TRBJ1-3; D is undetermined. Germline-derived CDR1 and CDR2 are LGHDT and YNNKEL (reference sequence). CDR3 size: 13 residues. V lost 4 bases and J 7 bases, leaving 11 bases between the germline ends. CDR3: CASSLRTDNTIYF. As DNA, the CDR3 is TGTGCCAGCAGCCTTCGAACGGATAACACCATATATTTT.

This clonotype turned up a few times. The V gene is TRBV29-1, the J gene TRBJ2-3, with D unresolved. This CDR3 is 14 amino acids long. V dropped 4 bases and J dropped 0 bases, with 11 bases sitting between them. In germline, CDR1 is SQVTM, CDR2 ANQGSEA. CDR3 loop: CSVGLVSSTDTQYF. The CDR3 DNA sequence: TGCAGCGTTGGCTTGGTCAGTAGCACAGATACGCAGTATTTT.

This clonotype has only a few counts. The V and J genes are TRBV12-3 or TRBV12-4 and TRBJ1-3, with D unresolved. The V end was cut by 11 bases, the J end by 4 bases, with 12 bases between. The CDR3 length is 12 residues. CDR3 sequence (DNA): TGTGCCGGTAAACAACCGGGAAACACCATATATTTT. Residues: CAGKQPGNTIYF.

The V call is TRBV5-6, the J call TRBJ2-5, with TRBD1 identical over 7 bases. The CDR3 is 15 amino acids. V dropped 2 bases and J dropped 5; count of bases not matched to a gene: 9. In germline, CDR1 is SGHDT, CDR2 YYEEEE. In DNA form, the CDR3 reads TGTGCCAGCAGCTTACAGACAGGGCTTGGGGAGACCCAGTACTTC. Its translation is CASSLQTGLGETQYF.

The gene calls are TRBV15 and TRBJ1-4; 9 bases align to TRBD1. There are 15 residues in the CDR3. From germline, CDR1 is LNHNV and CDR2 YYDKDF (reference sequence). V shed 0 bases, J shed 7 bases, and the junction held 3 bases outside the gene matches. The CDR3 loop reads CATSRDRDRAEKLFF. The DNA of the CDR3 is TGTGCCACCAGCAGAGATCGGGACAGGGCTGAAAAACTGTTTTTT.

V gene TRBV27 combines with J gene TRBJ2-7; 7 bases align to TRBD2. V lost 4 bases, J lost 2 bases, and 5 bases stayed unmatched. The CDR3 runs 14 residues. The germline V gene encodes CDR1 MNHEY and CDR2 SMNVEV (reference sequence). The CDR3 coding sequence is TGTGCCAGCAGTTCGGAGGGACTACCCTACGAGCAGTACTTC. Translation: CASSSEGLPYEQYF.

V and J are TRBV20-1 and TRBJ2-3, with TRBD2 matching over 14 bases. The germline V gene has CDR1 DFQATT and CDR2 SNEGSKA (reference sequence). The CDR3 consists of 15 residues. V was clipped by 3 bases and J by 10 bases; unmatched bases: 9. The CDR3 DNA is TGCAGTGCTAGGGTAGGGACTAGCGGGAGTCACGCGCAGTATTTT. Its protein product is CSARVGTSGSHAQYF.

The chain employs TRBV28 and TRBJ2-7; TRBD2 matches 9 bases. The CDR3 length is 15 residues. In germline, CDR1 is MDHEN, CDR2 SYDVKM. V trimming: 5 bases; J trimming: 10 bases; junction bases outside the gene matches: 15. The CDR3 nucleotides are TGTGCCAGCAGTGGCCCTAGCGGGGTCTACGGAGGACAGTACTTC. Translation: CASSGPSGVYGGQYF.

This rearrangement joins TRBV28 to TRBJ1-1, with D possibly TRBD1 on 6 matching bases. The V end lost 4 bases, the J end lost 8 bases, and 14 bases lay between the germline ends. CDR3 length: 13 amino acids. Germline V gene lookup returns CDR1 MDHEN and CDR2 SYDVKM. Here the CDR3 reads CASSSHGGREAFF. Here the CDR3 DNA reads TGTGCCAGCAGTTCCCACGGGGGCAGGGAAGCTTTCTTT.

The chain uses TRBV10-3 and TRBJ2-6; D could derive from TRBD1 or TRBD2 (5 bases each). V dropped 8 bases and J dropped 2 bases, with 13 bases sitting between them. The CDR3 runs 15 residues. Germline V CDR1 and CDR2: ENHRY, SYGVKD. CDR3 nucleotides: TGTGCCATCTCCGACACGGGACCTGGGGCCAACGTCCTGACTTTC. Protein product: CAISDTGPGANVLTF.

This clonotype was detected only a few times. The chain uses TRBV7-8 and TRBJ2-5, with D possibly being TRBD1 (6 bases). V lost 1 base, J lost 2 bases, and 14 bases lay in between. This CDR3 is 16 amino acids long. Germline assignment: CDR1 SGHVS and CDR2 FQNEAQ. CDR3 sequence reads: CASSLGVGQIQETQYF. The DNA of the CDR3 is TGTGCCAGCAGCTTAGGCGTAGGACAGATTCAAGAGACCCAGTACTTC.

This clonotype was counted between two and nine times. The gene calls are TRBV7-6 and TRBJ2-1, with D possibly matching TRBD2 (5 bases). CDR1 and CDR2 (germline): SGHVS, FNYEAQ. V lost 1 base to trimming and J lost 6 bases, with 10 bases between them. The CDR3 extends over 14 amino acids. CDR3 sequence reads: CASSLVGVGNEQFF. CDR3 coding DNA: TGTGCCAGCAGCTTAGTGGGAGTGGGCAATGAGCAGTTCTTC.

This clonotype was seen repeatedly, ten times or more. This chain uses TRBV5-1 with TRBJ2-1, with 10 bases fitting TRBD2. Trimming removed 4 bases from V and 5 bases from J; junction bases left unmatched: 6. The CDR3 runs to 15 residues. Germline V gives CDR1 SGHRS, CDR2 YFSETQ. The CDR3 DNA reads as TGCGCCAGCAGCACCGGGACTAGCGACAACAATGAGCAGTTCTTC. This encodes CASSTGTSDNNEQFF.

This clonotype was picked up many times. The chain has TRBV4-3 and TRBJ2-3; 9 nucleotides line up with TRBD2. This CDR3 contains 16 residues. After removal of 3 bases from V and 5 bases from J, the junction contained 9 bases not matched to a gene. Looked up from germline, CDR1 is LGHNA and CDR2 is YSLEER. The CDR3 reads CASSHPTSGLEDTQYF. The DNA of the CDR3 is TGCGCCAGCAGCCATCCGACTAGCGGATTAGAAGATACGCAGTATTTT.

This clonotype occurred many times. The CDR3 spells CSVEDRRTGSFSGANVLTF. The CDR3 DNA sequence: TGCAGCGTTGAAGATCGAAGGACAGGTTCTTTTTCTGGGGCCAACGTCCTGACTTTC. The V and J genes are TRBV29-1 and TRBJ2-6; 7 bases map to TRBD1. Germline V gives CDR1 SQVTM, CDR2 ANQGSEA. This CDR3 is 19 amino acids long. J was trimmed by 1 base and V by 0 bases; bases with no gene match: 12.